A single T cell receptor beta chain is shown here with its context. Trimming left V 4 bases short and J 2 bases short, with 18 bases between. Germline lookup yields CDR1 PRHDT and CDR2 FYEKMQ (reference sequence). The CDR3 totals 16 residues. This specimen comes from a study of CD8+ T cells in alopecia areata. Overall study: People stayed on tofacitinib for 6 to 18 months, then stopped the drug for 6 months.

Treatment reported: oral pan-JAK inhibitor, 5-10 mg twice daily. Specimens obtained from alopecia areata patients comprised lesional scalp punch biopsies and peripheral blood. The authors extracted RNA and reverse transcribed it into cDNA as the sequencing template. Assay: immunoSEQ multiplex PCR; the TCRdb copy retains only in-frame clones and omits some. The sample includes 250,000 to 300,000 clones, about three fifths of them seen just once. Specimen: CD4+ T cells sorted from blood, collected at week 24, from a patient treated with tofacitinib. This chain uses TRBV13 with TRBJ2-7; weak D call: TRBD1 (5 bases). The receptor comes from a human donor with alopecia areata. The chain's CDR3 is CASSSFLQGLPYEQYF. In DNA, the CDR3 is TGTGCCAGCAGCTCATTTCTCCAGGGCTTGCCCTACGAGCAGTACTTC.